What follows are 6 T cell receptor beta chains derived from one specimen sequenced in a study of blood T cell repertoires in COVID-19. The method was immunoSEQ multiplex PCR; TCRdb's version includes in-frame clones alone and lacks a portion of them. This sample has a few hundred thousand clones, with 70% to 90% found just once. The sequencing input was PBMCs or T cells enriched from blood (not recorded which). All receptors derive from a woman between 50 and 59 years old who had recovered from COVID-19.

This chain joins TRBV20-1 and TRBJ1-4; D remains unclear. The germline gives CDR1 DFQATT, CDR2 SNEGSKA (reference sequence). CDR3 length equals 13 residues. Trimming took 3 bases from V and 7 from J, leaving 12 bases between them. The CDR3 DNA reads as TGCAGTGCTAGTCGGGAAATTGGTGAAAAACTGTTTTTT. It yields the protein CSASREIGEKLFF.

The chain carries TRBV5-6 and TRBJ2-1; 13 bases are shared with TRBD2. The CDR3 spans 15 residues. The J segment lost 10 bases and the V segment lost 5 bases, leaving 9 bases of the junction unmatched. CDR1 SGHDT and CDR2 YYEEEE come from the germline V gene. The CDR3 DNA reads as TGTGCCAGCAGACCCGGGACTAGCGGGATGGGGGAGCAGTTCTTC. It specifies CASRPGTSGMGEQFF.

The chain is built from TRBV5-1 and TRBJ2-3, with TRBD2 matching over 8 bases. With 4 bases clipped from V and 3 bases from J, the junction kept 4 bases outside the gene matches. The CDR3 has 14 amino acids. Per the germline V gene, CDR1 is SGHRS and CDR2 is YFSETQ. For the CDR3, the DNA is TGCGCCAGCAGCGAAGGGACTAGGACAGATACGCAGTATTTT. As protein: CASSEGTRTDTQYF.

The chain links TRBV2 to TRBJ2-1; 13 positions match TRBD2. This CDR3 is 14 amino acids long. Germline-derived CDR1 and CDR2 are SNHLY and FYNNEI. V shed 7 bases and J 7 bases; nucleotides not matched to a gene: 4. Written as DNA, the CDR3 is TGTGCCAGCACCCGACTAGCGGGAGGTAATGAGCAGTTCTTC. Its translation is CASTRLAGGNEQFF.

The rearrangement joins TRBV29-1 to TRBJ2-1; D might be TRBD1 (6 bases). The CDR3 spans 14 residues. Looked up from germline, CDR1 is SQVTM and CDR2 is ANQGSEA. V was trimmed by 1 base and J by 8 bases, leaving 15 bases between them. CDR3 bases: TGCAGCGTTGAAGGAACAGGGAATGTAGATGAGCAGTTCTTC. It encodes CSVEGTGNVDEQFF.

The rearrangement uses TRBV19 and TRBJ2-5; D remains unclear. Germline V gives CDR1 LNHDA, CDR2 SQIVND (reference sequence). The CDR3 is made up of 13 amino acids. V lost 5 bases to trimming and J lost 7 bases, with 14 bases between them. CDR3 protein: CASSLNRDGTQYF. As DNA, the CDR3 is TGTGCCAGTAGTCTAAACCGCGATGGGACCCAGTACTTC.